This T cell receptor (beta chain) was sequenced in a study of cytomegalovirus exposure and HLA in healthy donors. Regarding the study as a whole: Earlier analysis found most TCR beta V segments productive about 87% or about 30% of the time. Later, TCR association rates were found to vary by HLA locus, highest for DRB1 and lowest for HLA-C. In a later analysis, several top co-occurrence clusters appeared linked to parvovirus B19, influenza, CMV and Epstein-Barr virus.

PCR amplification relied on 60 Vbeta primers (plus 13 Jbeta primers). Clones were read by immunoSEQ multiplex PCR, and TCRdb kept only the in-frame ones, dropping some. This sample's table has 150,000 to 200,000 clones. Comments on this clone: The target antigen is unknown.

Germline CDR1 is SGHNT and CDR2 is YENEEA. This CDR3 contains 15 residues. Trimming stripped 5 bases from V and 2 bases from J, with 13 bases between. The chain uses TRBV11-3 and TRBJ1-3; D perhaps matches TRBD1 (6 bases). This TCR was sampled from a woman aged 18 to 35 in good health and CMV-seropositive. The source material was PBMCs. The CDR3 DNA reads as TGTGCCAGCAGCCCCGACAGGTCAGCTGGAAACACCATATATTTT. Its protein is CASSPDRSAGNTIYF.